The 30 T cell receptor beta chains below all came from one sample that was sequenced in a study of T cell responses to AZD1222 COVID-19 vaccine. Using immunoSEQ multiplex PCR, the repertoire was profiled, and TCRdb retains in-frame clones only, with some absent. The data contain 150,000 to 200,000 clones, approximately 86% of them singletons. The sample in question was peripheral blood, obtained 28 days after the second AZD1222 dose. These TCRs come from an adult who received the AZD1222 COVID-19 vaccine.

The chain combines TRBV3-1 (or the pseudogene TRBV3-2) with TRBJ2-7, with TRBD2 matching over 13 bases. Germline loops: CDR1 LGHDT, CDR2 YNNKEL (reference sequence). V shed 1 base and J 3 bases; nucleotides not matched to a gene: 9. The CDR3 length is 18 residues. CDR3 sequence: CASSQGTSGGALFYEQYF. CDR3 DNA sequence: TGTGCCAGCAGCCAAGGAACTAGCGGGGGGGCCCTCTTCTACGAGCAGTACTTC.

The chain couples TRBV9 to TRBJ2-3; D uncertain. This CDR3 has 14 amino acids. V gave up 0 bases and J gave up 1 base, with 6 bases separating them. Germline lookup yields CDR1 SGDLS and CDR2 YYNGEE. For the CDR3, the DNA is TGTGCCAGCAGCGTAGGCCTAGGCACAGATACGCAGTATTTT. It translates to CASSVGLGTDTQYF.

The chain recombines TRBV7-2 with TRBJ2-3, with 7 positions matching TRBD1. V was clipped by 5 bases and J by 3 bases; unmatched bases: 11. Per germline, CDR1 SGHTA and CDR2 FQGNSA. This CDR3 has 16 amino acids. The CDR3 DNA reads TGTGCCAGCAGCCCAGGTATCGGGACAGCTACAGATACGCAGTATTTT. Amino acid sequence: CASSPGIGTATDTQYF.

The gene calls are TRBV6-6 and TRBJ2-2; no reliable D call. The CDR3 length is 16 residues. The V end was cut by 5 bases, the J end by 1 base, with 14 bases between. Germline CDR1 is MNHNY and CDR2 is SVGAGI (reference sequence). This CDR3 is CASSPLGDQNTGELFF. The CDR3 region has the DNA TGTGCCAGCAGTCCCTTGGGCGACCAGAACACCGGGGAGCTGTTTTTT.

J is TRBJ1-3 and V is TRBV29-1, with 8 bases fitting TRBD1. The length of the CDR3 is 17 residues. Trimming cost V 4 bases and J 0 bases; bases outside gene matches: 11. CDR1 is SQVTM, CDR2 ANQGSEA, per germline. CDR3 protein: CSVVGHQGAISGNTIYF. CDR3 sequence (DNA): TGCAGCGTTGTAGGGCATCAGGGGGCGATCTCTGGAAACACCATATATTTT.

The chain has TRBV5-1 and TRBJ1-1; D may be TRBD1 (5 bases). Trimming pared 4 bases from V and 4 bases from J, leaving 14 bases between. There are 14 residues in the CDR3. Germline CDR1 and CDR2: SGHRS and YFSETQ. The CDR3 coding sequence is TGCGCCAGCAGCCCTCAGGGTGCGGGCACTGAAGCTTTCTTT. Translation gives CASSPQGAGTEAFF.

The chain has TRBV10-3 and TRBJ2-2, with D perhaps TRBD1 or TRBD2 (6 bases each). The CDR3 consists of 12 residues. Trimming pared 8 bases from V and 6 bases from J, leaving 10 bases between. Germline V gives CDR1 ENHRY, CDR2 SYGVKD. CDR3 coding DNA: TGTGCCATCGGGGGGCTTTCCGGGGAGCTGTTTTTT. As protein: CAIGGLSGELFF.

Here the CDR3 reads CASSSPGQGFSAFF. For the CDR3, the DNA is TGTGCCAGCAGTTCTCCGGGACAGGGCTTTTCAGCTTTCTTT. The chain combines TRBV5-6 with TRBJ1-1; 9 bases match TRBD1. This CDR3 region has 14 residues. V lost 5 bases, J lost 10 bases, and 12 bases stayed unmatched. CDR1 is SGHDT, CDR2 YYEEEE, per germline.

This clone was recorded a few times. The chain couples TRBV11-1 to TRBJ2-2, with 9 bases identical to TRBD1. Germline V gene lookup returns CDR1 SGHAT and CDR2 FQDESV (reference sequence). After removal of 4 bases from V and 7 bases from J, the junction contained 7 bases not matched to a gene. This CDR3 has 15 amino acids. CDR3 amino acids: CASSSRTGVGGELFF. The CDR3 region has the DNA TGTGCCAGCAGCTCAAGGACAGGGGTCGGCGGGGAGCTGTTTTTT.

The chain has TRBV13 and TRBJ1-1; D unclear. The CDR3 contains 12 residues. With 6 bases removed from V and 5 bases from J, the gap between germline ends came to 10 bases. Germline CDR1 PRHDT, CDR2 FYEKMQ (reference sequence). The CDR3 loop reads CASSIQTTEAFF. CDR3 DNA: TGTGCCAGCAGTATCCAGACAACTGAAGCTTTCTTT.

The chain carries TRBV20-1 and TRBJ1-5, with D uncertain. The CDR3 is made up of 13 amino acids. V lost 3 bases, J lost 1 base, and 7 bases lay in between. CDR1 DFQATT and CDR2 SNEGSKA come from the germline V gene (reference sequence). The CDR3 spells CSASMGSNQPQHF. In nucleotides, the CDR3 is TGCAGTGCTAGTATGGGGAGCAATCAGCCCCAGCATTTT.

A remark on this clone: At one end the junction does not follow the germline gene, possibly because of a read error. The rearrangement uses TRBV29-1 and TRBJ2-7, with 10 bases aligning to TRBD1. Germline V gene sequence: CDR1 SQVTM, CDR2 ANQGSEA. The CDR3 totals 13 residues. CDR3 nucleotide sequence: TGCAGCGTTGCGGGGACAGGGGACGGGATTGTGGACTTC. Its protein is CSVAGTGDGIVDF.

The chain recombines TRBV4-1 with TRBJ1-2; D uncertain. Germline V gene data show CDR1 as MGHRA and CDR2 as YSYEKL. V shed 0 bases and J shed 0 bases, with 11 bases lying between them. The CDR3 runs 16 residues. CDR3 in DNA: TGCGCCAGCAGCCAAGAACGCGTTGTAACTAACTATGGCTACACCTTC. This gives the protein CASSQERVVTNYGYTF.

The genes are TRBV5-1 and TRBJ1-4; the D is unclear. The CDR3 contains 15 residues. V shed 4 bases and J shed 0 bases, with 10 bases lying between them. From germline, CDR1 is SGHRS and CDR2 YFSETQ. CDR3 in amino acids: CASSPRLATNEKLFF. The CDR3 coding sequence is TGCGCCAGCAGCCCCCGACTTGCAACTAATGAAAAACTGTTTTTT.

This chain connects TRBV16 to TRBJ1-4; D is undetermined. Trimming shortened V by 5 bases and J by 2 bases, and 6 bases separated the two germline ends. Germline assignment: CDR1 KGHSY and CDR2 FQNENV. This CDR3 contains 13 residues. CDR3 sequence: CASSKGTNEKLFF. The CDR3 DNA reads TGTGCCAGCAGCAAAGGGACTAATGAAAAACTGTTTTTT.

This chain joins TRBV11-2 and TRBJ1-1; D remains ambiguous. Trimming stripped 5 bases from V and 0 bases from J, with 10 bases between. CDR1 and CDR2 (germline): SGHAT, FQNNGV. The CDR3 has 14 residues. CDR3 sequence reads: CASSQQRLNTEAFF. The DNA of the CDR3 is TGTGCCAGCAGCCAGCAGAGATTGAACACTGAAGCTTTCTTT.

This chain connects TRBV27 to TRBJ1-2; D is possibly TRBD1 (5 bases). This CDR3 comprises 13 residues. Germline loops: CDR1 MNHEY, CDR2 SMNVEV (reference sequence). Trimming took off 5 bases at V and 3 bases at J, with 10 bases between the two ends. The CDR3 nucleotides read TGTGCCAGCAGTACCTTGACAGACTATGGCTACACCTTC. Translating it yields CASSTLTDYGYTF.

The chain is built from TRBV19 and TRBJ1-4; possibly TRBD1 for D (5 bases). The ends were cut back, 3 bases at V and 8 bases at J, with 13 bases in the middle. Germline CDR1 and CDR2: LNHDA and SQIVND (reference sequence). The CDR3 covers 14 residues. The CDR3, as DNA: TGTGCCAGTAGTATCGACAGAATAAGAGAAAAACTGTTTTTT. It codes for CASSIDRIREKLFF.

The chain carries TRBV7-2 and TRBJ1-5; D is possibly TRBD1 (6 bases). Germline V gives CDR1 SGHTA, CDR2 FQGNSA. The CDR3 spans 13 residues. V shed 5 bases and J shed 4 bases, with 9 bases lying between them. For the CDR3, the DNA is TGTGCCAGCAGCACCCAGGGGAATCAGCCCCAGCATTTT. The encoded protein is CASSTQGNQPQHF.

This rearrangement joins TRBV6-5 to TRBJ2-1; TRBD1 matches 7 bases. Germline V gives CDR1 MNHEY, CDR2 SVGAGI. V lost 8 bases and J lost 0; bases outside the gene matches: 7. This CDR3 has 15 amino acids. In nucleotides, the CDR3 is TGTGCCAGCGGCCTGACAGGGCTCTCCTACAATGAGCAGTTCTTC. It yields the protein CASGLTGLSYNEQFF.

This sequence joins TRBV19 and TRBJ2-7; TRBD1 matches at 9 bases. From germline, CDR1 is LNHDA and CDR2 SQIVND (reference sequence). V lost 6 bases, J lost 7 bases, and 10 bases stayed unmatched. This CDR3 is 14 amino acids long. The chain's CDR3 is CASRSQAGQGEQYF. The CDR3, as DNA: TGTGCCAGTAGGTCTCAAGCAGGACAGGGGGAGCAGTACTTC.

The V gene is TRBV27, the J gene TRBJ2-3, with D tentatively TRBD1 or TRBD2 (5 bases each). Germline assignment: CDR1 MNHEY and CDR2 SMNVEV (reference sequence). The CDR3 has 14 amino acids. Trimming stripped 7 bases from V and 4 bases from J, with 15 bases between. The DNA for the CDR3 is TGTGCCAGCAAGTGGGGACCGCAGGCAGATACGCAGTATTTT. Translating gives CASKWGPQADTQYF.

CDR3 nucleotides: TGTGCCAGCACCCCCGTGAGGCAAGAGACCCAGTACTTC. Protein product: CASTPVRQETQYF. This chain uses TRBV2 with TRBJ2-5; no firm D call. V dropped 7 bases and J dropped 2 bases, with 11 bases sitting between them. The CDR3 is 13 amino acids. Per germline, CDR1 SNHLY and CDR2 FYNNEI.

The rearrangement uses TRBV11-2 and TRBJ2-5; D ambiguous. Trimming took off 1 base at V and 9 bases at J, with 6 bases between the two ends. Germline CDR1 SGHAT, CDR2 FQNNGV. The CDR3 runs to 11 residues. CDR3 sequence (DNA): TGTGCCAGCAGCTTAGGGGGTGCCCAGTACTTC. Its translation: CASSLGGAQYF.

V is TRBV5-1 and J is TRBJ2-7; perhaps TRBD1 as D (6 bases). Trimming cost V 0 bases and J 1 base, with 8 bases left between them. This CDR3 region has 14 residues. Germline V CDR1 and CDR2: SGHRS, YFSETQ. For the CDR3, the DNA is TGCGCCAGCAGCTTGGTCACAGGGTCCTACGAGCAGTACTTC. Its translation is CASSLVTGSYEQYF.

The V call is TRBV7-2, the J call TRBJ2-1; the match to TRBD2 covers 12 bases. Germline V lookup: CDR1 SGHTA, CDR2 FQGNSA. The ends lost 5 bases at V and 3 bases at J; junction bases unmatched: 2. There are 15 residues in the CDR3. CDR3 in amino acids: CASSVLAGGYNEQFF. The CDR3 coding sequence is TGTGCCAGCAGCGTACTAGCGGGGGGCTACAATGAGCAGTTCTTC.

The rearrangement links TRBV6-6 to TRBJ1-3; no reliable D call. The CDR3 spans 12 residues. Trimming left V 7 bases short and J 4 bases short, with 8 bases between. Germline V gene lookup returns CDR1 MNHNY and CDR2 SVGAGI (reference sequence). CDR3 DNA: TGTGCCAGCACCCCGGCGGGAAACACCATATATTTT. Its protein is CASTPAGNTIYF.

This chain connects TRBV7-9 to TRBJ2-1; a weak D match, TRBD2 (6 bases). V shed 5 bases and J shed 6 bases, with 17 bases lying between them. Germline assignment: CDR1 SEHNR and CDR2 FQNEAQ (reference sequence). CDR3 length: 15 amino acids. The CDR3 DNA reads TGTGCCAGCAGCCCAGGACGGGAGAATGGCAATGAGCAGTTCTTC. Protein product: CASSPGRENGNEQFF.

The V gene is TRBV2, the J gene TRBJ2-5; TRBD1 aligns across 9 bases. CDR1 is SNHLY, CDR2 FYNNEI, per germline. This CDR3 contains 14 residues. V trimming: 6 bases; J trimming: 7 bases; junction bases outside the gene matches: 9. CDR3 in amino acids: CASSLRTGAPTQYF. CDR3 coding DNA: TGTGCCAGCAGCTTAAGGACAGGGGCCCCGACCCAGTACTTC.

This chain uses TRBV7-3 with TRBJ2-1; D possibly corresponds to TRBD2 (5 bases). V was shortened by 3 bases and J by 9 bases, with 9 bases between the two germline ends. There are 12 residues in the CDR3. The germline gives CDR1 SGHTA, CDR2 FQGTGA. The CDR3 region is CASSFRGGEQFF. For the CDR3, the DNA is TGTGCCAGCAGCTTTCGGGGTGGTGAGCAGTTCTTC. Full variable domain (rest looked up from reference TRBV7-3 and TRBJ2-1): GAGVSQTPSNKVTEKGKYVELRCDPISGHTALYWYRQSLGQGPEFLIYFQGTGAADDSGLPNDRFFAVRPEGSVSTLKIQRTERGDSAVYLCASSFRGGEQFFGPGTRLTVL.